The next 16 T cell receptor beta chains were all read from a single sample in a study of CD8 T cells in ankylosing spondylitis. Points from the study as a whole: A motif in TCR beta, a set of 8 or 9 highly homologous variants, appeared characteristic of ankylosing spondylitis blood.

Antigens of these TCRs are unknown. TCRdb reanalysed the 5' RACE reads using MiXCR and keeps one entry per CDR3 protein. The sample carries more than 650,000 distinct CDR3 sequences, 12% recorded once. Sequencing was done on a sample of blood, either unsorted or a sorted T cell fraction (not recorded which). The receptors were gathered from a male donor with ankylosing spondylitis.

This rearrangement joins TRBV24-1 to TRBJ2-4; possibly TRBD2 for D (5 bases). Deletions cut 3 bases from V and 3 bases from J, with 5 bases between. This CDR3 contains 13 residues. CDR1 is KGHDR, CDR2 SFDVKD, per germline. As DNA, the CDR3 is TGTGCCACCAGTGATCGGGACAAAAACATTCAGTACTTC. This sequence encodes CATSDRDKNIQYF.

This chain uses TRBV10-3 with TRBJ2-1; D tentatively reads TRBD1 or TRBD2 (6 bases each). V was trimmed by 6 bases and J by 6 bases, leaving 15 bases between them. Germline V CDR1 and CDR2: ENHRY, SYGVKD. This CDR3 region has 14 residues. CDR3 amino acids: CAISEGGAANEQFF. The CDR3 nucleotides are TGTGCCATCAGCGAGGGGGGCGCGGCCAATGAGCAGTTCTTC.

This clonotype was picked up a small number of times. V usage is TRBV11-3 and J usage is TRBJ2-1; 12 nucleotides agree with TRBD2. Germline assignment: CDR1 SGHNT and CDR2 YENEEA. The length of the CDR3 is 21 residues. V lost 5 bases and J lost 0; bases outside the gene matches: 17. CDR3 nucleotides: TGTGCCAGCAGCAGACCGGGACAAGGGACTAGCGGGCGCCTCTCCTACAATGAGCAGTTCTTC. It codes for CASSRPGQGTSGRLSYNEQFF.

The gene calls are TRBV18 and TRBJ1-1, with 7 positions matching TRBD1. The CDR3 contains 17 residues. Germline CDR1 KGHSH, CDR2 LQKENI. V gave up 4 bases and J gave up 5 bases; unmatched junction bases: 16. The CDR3 bases are TGTGCCAGCTCACAACAACCGACAGGGCTCCAGGGGACTGAAGCTTTCTTT. Translating it yields CASSQQPTGLQGTEAFF.

A few counts support this clonotype. This chain uses TRBV5-1 with TRBJ2-5, with D maybe TRBD2 (6 bases). V lost 3 bases, J lost 4 bases, and 10 bases lay in between. Germline CDR1 reads SGHRS; CDR2 reads YFSETQ. The CDR3 length is 13 residues. The CDR3 region has the DNA TGCGCCAGCAGCTGGGGGGTTGGAGAGACCCAGTACTTC. It specifies CASSWGVGETQYF.

This clonotype was seen repeatedly, ten times or more. The chain uses TRBV7-9 and TRBJ2-3, with 10 bases identical to TRBD1. With 4 bases clipped from V and 2 bases from J, the junction kept 3 bases outside the gene matches. Germline CDR1 SEHNR, CDR2 FQNEAQ (reference sequence). The CDR3 consists of 15 residues. CDR3 sequence (DNA): TGTGCCAGCAGCTCCGGGACAGGGGACACAGATACGCAGTATTTT. It translates to CASSSGTGDTDTQYF.

The genes are TRBV28 and TRBJ1-1; no firm D call. Trimming took 10 bases from V and 3 from J, leaving 9 bases between them. The CDR3 runs 11 residues. Germline lookup yields CDR1 MDHEN and CDR2 SYDVKM. DNA for the CDR3: TGTGCCACCGAAACGTACACTGAAGCTTTCTTT. It is translated as CATETYTEAFF.

This clonotype was counted ten times or more. CDR3 bases: TGTGCCACCAGCAGAAGGATCGACAGGGCCGAGCAGTACTTC. It codes for CATSRRIDRAEQYF. The chain is built from TRBV15 and TRBJ2-7, with 7 bases that match TRBD1. This CDR3 comprises 14 residues. After removal of 2 bases from V and 6 bases from J, the junction contained 7 bases not matched to a gene. CDR1 is LNHNV and CDR2 is YYDKDF in the germline V gene (reference sequence).

This clonotype was seen a few times. The chain uses TRBV5-1 and TRBJ2-2; 7 nucleotides line up with TRBD2. Germline values: CDR1 SGHRS, CDR2 YFSETQ. This CDR3 comprises 16 residues. Trimming cost V 1 base and J 2 bases; bases outside gene matches: 5. CDR3 DNA: TGCGCCAGCAGCTTGAAGGCTAGCGGCAACACCGGGGAGCTGTTTTTT. The encoded protein is CASSLKASGNTGELFF.

The chain joins TRBV7-2 to TRBJ1-5, with TRBD1 matching 7 bases. The V and J ends lost 4 bases and 5 bases, in that order; junction bases with no gene match: 8. Germline V gene sequence: CDR1 SGHTA, CDR2 FQGNSA. CDR3 length: 15 residues. Here the CDR3 reads CASSSGQARDQPQHF. The CDR3 nucleotides read TGTGCCAGCAGCTCCGGACAGGCTCGAGATCAGCCCCAGCATTTT.

This clonotype showed up many times. V usage is TRBV5-6 and J usage is TRBJ1-5, with D tentatively TRBD1 (6 bases). Germline loops: CDR1 SGHDT, CDR2 YYEEEE. The germline V and J ends were trimmed by 1 base and 4 bases, with 12 bases remaining between them. The CDR3 sequence is 15 residues long. This chain's CDR3 is CASSLQDRRNQPQHF. The CDR3 DNA follows: TGTGCCAGCAGCTTGCAGGACAGAAGGAATCAGCCCCAGCATTTT.

The chain carries TRBV11-2 and TRBJ2-2; no firm D call. Germline V lookup: CDR1 SGHAT, CDR2 FQNNGV. The ends were cut back, 4 bases at V and 2 bases at J, with 11 bases in the middle. The CDR3 length is 15 residues. This chain's CDR3 is CASSSTLTNTGELFF. CDR3 in DNA: TGTGCCAGCAGCTCTACCCTTACCAACACCGGGGAGCTGTTTTTT.

The rearrangement links TRBV5-1 to TRBJ1-2, with TRBD1 matching 8 bases. Germline V CDR1 and CDR2: SGHRS, YFSETQ. The CDR3 has 16 amino acids. V shed 4 bases, J shed 1 base, and the junction held 9 bases outside the gene matches. CDR3 protein: CASSGATGGLNYGYTF. CDR3 bases: TGCGCCAGCAGCGGTGCTACAGGGGGACTTAACTATGGCTACACCTTC.

This clonotype occurred a few times. J is TRBJ2-2 and V is TRBV20-1; 9 nucleotides match TRBD1. The trim removed 6 bases at V and 1 base at J, leaving 3 bases unmatched. The CDR3 runs to 14 residues. In germline, CDR1 is DFQATT, CDR2 SNEGSKA (reference sequence). The DNA for the CDR3 is TGCAGTGCCAACAGGGGGCAGAACACCGGGGAGCTGTTTTTT. This encodes CSANRGQNTGELFF.

This clonotype occurred a few times. CDR3 amino acids: CASSLQGAIGGYTF. The DNA of the CDR3 is TGTGCCAGCAGCCTACAGGGGGCTATTGGTGGCTACACCTTC. V and J are TRBV27 and TRBJ1-2; the match to TRBD1 covers 9 bases. Germline loops: CDR1 MNHEY, CDR2 SMNVEV (reference sequence). V shed 6 bases, J shed 7 bases, and the junction held 9 bases outside the gene matches. CDR3 length: 14 amino acids.

The chain carries TRBV4-3 and TRBJ2-1; no definite D call. Per the germline V gene, CDR1 is LGHNA and CDR2 is YSLEER. V dropped 0 bases and J dropped 10 bases, with 19 bases sitting between them. The CDR3 totals 16 residues. CDR3 sequence reads: CASSQDYRVLYNEQFF. CDR3 nucleotides: TGCGCCAGCAGCCAAGATTACCGGGTCCTGTATAACGAGCAGTTCTTC.